The clone carrying this TCR beta chain was observed many times. The antigen is unknown. Time point specified: sample taken at primary tumor resection. This record comes from a study of spatial heterogeneity in lung cancer. Whole-study findings and limits: The study found that expanded intratumoral alpha and beta TCR counts tracked tumor mutation counts.

Trimming left V 0 bases short and J 5 bases short, with 10 bases between. The CDR3 length is 14 residues. Looked up from germline, CDR1 is DFQATT and CDR2 is SNEGSKA (reference sequence). Each CDR3 protein is one row after TCRdb ran MiXCR on the 5' RACE reads. The table has 100,000 to 110,000 distinct CDR3 sequences, approximately 4.4% seen once. The source was lung tumor tissue, collected at surgery. The clonotype comes from a male donor with early-stage non-small cell lung cancer. V and J are TRBV20-1 and TRBJ1-4; unclear D gene. The CDR3 DNA is TGCAGTGCTAGAGACCGGGCCCTAAATGAAAAACTGTTTTTT. The encoded protein is CSARDRALNEKLFF.